The 27 T cell receptor beta chains reported below all come from one sample, sequenced in a study of CD4 T cells in lung cancer. This table comes from immunoSEQ multiplex PCR, and its TCRdb copy is limited to in-frame clones, with some not included. In the table there are several thousand clones, about 67% of which are singletons. Sequencing used lung tumor tissue. These receptors came from a man aged 55 to 69 with non-small cell lung cancer.

The chain links TRBV18 to TRBJ2-2, with TRBD2 identical over 13 bases. J lost 5 bases, V lost 0 bases, and 3 bases had no gene match. Germline V lookup: CDR1 KGHSH, CDR2 LQKENI. The CDR3 spans 17 residues. This chain's CDR3 is CASSPPGLAGVTGELFF. Here the CDR3 DNA reads TGTGCCAGCTCACCACCAGGACTAGCGGGAGTAACCGGGGAGCTGTTTTTT.

J is TRBJ2-3 and V is TRBV13; the match to TRBD2 covers 9 bases. V gave up 7 bases and J gave up 5 bases; unmatched junction bases: 10. CDR3 length: 15 residues. Germline V gene data show CDR1 as PRHDT and CDR2 as FYEKMQ (reference sequence). The CDR3 DNA sequence: TGTGCCAGCACCAAAATTAGCGGGAGCCAAGATACGCAGTATTTT. This codes for CASTKISGSQDTQYF.

The chain joins TRBV9 to TRBJ1-3, with D unresolved. Trimming stripped 3 bases from V and 4 bases from J, with 14 bases between. The germline CDR1 and CDR2 sequences are SGDLS and YYNGEE. CDR3 length: 15 amino acids. The CDR3 here is CASSAHQALGNTIYF. CDR3 DNA: TGTGCCAGCAGCGCGCACCAAGCCCTCGGAAACACCATATATTTT.

The gene calls are TRBV7-9 and TRBJ2-5; possibly TRBD1 for D (5 bases). The germline V gene encodes CDR1 SEHNR and CDR2 FQNEAQ (reference sequence). CDR3 length: 13 residues. Trimming removed 1 base from V and 9 bases from J, with 12 bases in between. The CDR3 bases are TGTGCCAGCAGCTTAGGGCAGGGCCAGGCCCAGTACTTC. Translation: CASSLGQGQAQYF.

The chain links TRBV5-8 to TRBJ1-5; tentatively, D is TRBD1 (6 bases). This CDR3 is 16 amino acids long. Trimming left V 0 bases short and J 5 bases short, with 15 bases between. Germline V gene data show CDR1 as SGHTS and CDR2 as YDEGEE. The CDR3 sequence: CASSLGGGGAYQPQHF. For the CDR3, the DNA is TGTGCCAGCAGCTTGGGTGGTGGGGGGGCCTATCAGCCCCAGCATTTT.

This clone was found a few times. The V call is TRBV19, the J call TRBJ1-2; 7 positions agree with TRBD1. CDR3 length: 12 residues. V gave up 5 bases and J gave up 8 bases; unmatched junction bases: 5. The V gene's germline CDR1 is LNHDA and CDR2 SQIVND (reference sequence). As DNA, the CDR3 is TGTGCCAGTAGTTCGCTGGACAGGGGCTACACCTTC. Amino acid sequence: CASSSLDRGYTF.

This rearrangement joins TRBV28 to TRBJ2-5; D is possibly TRBD2 (6 bases). The CDR3 is made up of 14 amino acids. The germline V gene has CDR1 MDHEN and CDR2 SYDVKM. Trimming took off 1 base at V and 7 bases at J, with 13 bases between the two ends. The CDR3 protein is CASSLSDYLWTQYF. The CDR3 DNA sequence: TGTGCCAGCAGTTTATCGGACTACCTTTGGACCCAGTACTTC.

The rearrangement links TRBV2 to TRBJ1-2; tentatively, D is TRBD1 (5 bases). This CDR3 has 14 amino acids. Trimming cost V 2 bases and J 6 bases, with 13 bases left between them. Germline CDR1 SNHLY, CDR2 FYNNEI. The DNA of the CDR3 is TGTGCCAGCAGTGAACTACAGGATGTGGATGGCTACACCTTC. This sequence encodes CASSELQDVDGYTF.

The J gene is TRBJ1-5, the V gene TRBV10-2, with D tentatively TRBD1 (5 bases). Germline assignment: CDR1 WSHSY and CDR2 SAAADI. Deletions cut 3 bases from V and 3 bases from J, with 15 bases between. The CDR3 spans 16 residues. This CDR3 is CASSDPTELPNQPQHF. CDR3 in DNA: TGCGCCAGCAGTGACCCGACAGAGCTCCCCAATCAGCCCCAGCATTTT.

J is TRBJ2-5 and V is TRBV10-1; 8 nucleotides align to TRBD2. The CDR3 extends over 20 amino acids. With 2 bases clipped from V and 1 base from J, the junction kept 18 bases outside the gene matches. CDR1 is WNHNN and CDR2 is SYGVQD in the germline V gene (reference sequence). CDR3 DNA: TGCGCCAGCAGTGAGCCGAGGATGGGGAAAGCGGGAGTCTCCCAAGAGACCCAGTACTTC. It yields the protein CASSEPRMGKAGVSQETQYF.

The V gene is TRBV11-2, the J gene TRBJ2-2; 12 positions agree with TRBD1. The V segment lost 3 bases and the J segment 7 bases; nucleotides outside the gene matches: 6. Germline CDR1 and CDR2: SGHAT and FQNNGV. This CDR3 comprises 16 residues. The CDR3 nucleotides are TGTGCCAGCAGCTTTGGGACAGGGGGCTTTAGCGGGGAGCTGTTTTTT. This translates into CASSFGTGGFSGELFF.

The chain has TRBV4-2 and TRBJ2-3; 9 nucleotides agree with TRBD2. J gave up 6 bases and V 2 bases, and 6 bases lay outside the gene matches. Germline V gives CDR1 LGHNA, CDR2 YNFKEQ. This CDR3 has 15 residues. This chain's CDR3 is CASSQTWTSEDTQYF. CDR3 DNA sequence: TGTGCCAGCAGCCAAACATGGACTAGCGAGGATACGCAGTATTTT.

V is TRBV7-8 and J is TRBJ2-1, with TRBD2 identical over 7 bases. The CDR3 runs 15 residues. J gave up 9 bases and V 3 bases, and 11 bases lay outside the gene matches. CDR1 SGHVS and CDR2 FQNEAQ come from the germline V gene. This CDR3 is CASSFRTSAGGEQFF. Here the CDR3 DNA reads TGTGCCAGCAGCTTTCGGACTAGTGCTGGAGGTGAGCAGTTCTTC.

The V gene is TRBV15, the J gene TRBJ2-2, with 13 bases matching TRBD2. J lost 5 bases, V lost 1 base, and 4 bases had no gene match. CDR1 and CDR2 from the germline V gene are LNHNV and YYDKDF (reference sequence). The CDR3 is made up of 17 amino acids. CDR3 DNA sequence: TGTGCCACCAGCAGAGGGGGGGGACTAGCGGGGACCGGGGAGCTGTTTTTT. Translating gives CATSRGGGLAGTGELFF.

The CDR3 loop is CSAKAGYEQYV. Here the CDR3 DNA reads TGCAGTGCTAAAGCGGGATACGAGCAGTACGTC. V usage is TRBV20-1 and J usage is TRBJ2-7; 7 nucleotides line up with TRBD2. With V trimmed by 4 bases and J by 4 bases, 1 base remained unmatched. CDR3 length: 11 amino acids. Germline V gene sequence: CDR1 DFQATT, CDR2 SNEGSKA (reference sequence).

V usage is TRBV6-1 and J usage is TRBJ1-1; 9 bases align to TRBD1. The CDR3 loop spans 14 amino acids. V trimming: 11 bases; J trimming: 1 base; junction bases outside the gene matches: 8. The germline V gene has CDR1 MNHNS and CDR2 SASEGT. CDR3 sequence (DNA): TGTGCCGGAGGGACAGGGTGGGGGAACACTGAAGCTTTCTTT. This translates into CAGGTGWGNTEAFF.

This clone appeared once. The chain combines TRBV28 with TRBJ1-6; 8 bases line up with TRBD1. V gave up 7 bases and J gave up 8 bases; unmatched junction bases: 10. This CDR3 has 15 amino acids. Germline V gene sequence: CDR1 MDHEN, CDR2 SYDVKM. CDR3 amino acids: CASKPRGQGDSPLHF. CDR3 coding DNA: TGTGCCAGCAAGCCTAGAGGACAGGGAGATTCACCCCTCCACTTT.

The rearrangement uses TRBV5-1 and TRBJ2-7, with 7 nucleotides matching TRBD2. Germline assignment: CDR1 SGHRS and CDR2 YFSETQ. V was clipped by 1 base and J by 2 bases; unmatched bases: 15. The CDR3 is 18 residues long. CDR3 sequence (DNA): TGCGCCAGCAGCTTGCTTAGCAGGGCCCAGCGGGAACCCTACGAGCAGTACTTC. Its translation: CASSLLSRAQREPYEQYF.

This chain links TRBV19 with TRBJ2-1; 10 nucleotides match TRBD2. Trimming removed 2 bases from V and 7 bases from J; junction bases left unmatched: 11. The CDR3 has 17 amino acids. CDR1 is LNHDA and CDR2 is SQIVND in the germline V gene (reference sequence). Here the CDR3 DNA reads TGTGCCAGTAGTATAACCCTCGGAGCGGGAGGGCCGAATGAGCAGTTCTTC. This translates into CASSITLGAGGPNEQFF.

The chain is built from TRBV9 and TRBJ2-5; D perhaps matches TRBD1 (5 bases). V gave up 5 bases and J gave up 5 bases, with 10 bases separating them. The CDR3 is made up of 12 amino acids. Per germline, CDR1 SGDLS and CDR2 YYNGEE. CDR3 residues: CASRGPGETQYF. CDR3 in DNA: TGTGCCAGCAGGGGGCCAGGGGAGACCCAGTACTTC.

The gene calls are TRBV10-3 and TRBJ1-2; D uncertain. The CDR3 runs to 17 residues. V was clipped by 0 bases and J by 7 bases, with 21 bases between them. Germline-derived CDR1 and CDR2 are ENHRY and SYGVKD. As DNA, the CDR3 is TGTGCCATCAGTGAGTCTATACAGCACATCGCTATCGCTGGCTACACCTTC. It is translated as CAISESIQHIAIAGYTF.

This clone has just a few counts. At the DNA level, this CDR3 is encoded by other sequences in the same sample as well. The J gene is TRBJ2-1, the V gene TRBV5-6; maybe TRBD1 (5 bases). Germline V gives CDR1 SGHDT, CDR2 YYEEEE. The V gene lost 3 bases and the J gene lost 6 bases, with 10 bases spanning the gap. This CDR3 spans 13 amino acids. CDR3 residues: CASSWGTVNEQFF. The DNA for the CDR3 is TGTGCCAGCAGCTGGGGCACAGTCAATGAGCAGTTCTTC. Full variable domain (outside the CDR3, taken from reference TRBV5-6 and TRBJ2-1): DAGVTQSPTHLIKTRGQQVTLRCSPKSGHDTVSWYQQALGQGPQFIFQYYEEEERQRGNFPDRFSGHQFPNYSSELNVNALLLGDSALYLCASSWGTVNEQFFGPGTRLTVL.

The chain recombines TRBV18 with TRBJ1-5; D gene unclear. CDR1 is KGHSH, CDR2 LQKENI, per germline. This CDR3 is 16 amino acids long. Trimming removed 6 bases at V and 0 bases at J, with 15 bases between. CDR3 DNA sequence: TGTGCCAGCTCCCCGGGATGGCCTGGTAGCAATCAGCCCCAGCATTTT. Amino acids: CASSPGWPGSNQPQHF.

This chain's CDR3 is CSVATSGTTTDTQYF. CDR3 nucleotide sequence: TGCAGCGTTGCGACTAGCGGGACCACCACAGATACGCAGTATTTT. The chain combines TRBV29-1 with TRBJ2-3; 11 bases are shared with TRBD2. CDR1 is SQVTM and CDR2 is ANQGSEA in the germline V gene. Losses at the gene ends were 4 bases for V and 2 bases for J; bases not matched to a gene: 5. The CDR3 sequence is 15 residues long.

V is TRBV27 and J is TRBJ1-1; TRBD1 might be the D (6 bases). Trimming left V 4 bases short and J 4 bases short, with 16 bases between. Per the germline V gene, CDR1 is MNHEY and CDR2 is SMNVEV (reference sequence). There are 15 residues in the CDR3. The CDR3 DNA sequence: TGTGCCAGCAGTTGGGCGAGCAGGGGCGGCACTGAAGCTTTCTTT. It encodes CASSWASRGGTEAFF.

The rearrangement joins TRBV4-1 to TRBJ2-3; the D gene is possibly TRBD2 (7 bases). V was cut by 0 bases and J by 0 bases, with 13 bases left in between. This CDR3 is built from 17 residues. The V gene's germline CDR1 is MGHRA and CDR2 YSYEKL. The DNA of the CDR3 is TGCGCCAGCAGCCAAGAGGGGTGGGGGGGCAGCACAGATACGCAGTATTTT. Amino acid sequence: CASSQEGWGGSTDTQYF.

The chain joins TRBV7-9 to TRBJ2-3; 8 bases agree with TRBD2. The CDR3 has 15 amino acids. CDR1 and CDR2 from the germline V gene are SEHNR and FQNEAQ (reference sequence). J lost 5 bases, V lost 3 bases, and 7 bases had no gene match. The CDR3 reads CASSLGLREGDTQYF. The CDR3 DNA is TGTGCCAGCAGCTTGGGACTTCGGGAGGGAGATACGCAGTATTTT.